This TCR beta chain was identified in a study of T cells in localized non-small cell lung cancer. Germline V gene lookup returns CDR1 MDHEN and CDR2 SYDVKM. The CDR3 sequence is 15 residues long. Trimming took off 0 bases at V and 3 bases at J, with 11 bases between the two ends. Sequenced by immunoSEQ multiplex PCR; TCRdb stores in-frame clones only, minus some. This table has over 1,200 clones, more than 20% appearing once. Sequenced material: normal lung tissue next to the tumor, taken before any cancer treatment. This TCR was recovered from a male donor at least 60 years old with stage I lung adenocarcinoma. The chain recombines TRBV28 with TRBJ1-2, with D perhaps TRBD1 (6 bases). The CDR3 protein is CASSLWGANDYGYTF. CDR3 DNA sequence: TGTGCCAGCAGTTTATGGGGGGCGAACGACTATGGCTACACCTTC.